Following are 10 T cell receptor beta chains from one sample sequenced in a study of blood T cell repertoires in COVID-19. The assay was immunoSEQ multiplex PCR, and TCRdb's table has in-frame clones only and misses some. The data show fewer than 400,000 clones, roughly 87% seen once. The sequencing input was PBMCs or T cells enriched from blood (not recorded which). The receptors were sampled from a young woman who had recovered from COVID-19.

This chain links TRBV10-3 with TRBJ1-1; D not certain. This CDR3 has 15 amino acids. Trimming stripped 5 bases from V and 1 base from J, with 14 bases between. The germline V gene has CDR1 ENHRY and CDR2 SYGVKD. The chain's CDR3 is CAISPWEMANTEAFF. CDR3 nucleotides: TGTGCCATCAGTCCCTGGGAGATGGCGAACACTGAAGCTTTCTTT.

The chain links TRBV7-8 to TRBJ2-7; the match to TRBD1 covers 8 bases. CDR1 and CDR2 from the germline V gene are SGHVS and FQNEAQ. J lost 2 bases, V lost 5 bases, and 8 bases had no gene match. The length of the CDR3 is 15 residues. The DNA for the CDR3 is TGTGCCAGCAGCCCTCCGACAGGGGCCGCCTACGAGCAGTACTTC. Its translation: CASSPPTGAAYEQYF. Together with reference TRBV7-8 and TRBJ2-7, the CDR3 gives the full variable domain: GAGVSQSPRYKVAKRGQDVALRCDPISGHVSLFWYQQALGQGPEFLTYFQNEAQLDKSGLPSDRFFAERPEGSVSTLKIQRTQQEDSAVYLCASSPPTGAAYEQYFGPGTRLTVT.

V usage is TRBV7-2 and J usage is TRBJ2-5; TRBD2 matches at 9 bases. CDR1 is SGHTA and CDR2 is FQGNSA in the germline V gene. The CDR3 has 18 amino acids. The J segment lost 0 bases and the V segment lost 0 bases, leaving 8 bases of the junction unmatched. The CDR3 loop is CASSLAGTSRQYQETQYF. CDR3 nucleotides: TGTGCCAGCAGCTTAGCCGGGACTAGCAGACAGTACCAAGAGACCCAGTACTTC.

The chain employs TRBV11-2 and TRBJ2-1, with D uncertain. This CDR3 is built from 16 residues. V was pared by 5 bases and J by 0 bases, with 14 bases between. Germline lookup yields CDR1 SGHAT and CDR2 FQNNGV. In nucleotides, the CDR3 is TGTGCCAGCAGCCCTTTATCCCGGAGCTCCTACAATGAGCAGTTCTTC. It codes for CASSPLSRSSYNEQFF.

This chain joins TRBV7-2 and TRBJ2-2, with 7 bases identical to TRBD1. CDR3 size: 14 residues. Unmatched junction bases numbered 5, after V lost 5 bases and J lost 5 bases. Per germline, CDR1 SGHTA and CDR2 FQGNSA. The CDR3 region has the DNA TGTGCCAGCAGCCGGGGACAGAAGACCGGGGAGCTGTTTTTT. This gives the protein CASSRGQKTGELFF.

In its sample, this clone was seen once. CDR3 bases: TGTGCCAGCAGCTTCTACCGACAGGGGTCTAATGAAAAACTGTTTTTT. Translating it yields CASSFYRQGSNEKLFF. This sequence joins TRBV5-4 and TRBJ1-4, with 8 bases matching TRBD1. The CDR3 contains 16 residues. The ends lost 2 bases at V and 3 bases at J; junction bases unmatched: 6. CDR1 and CDR2 (germline): SGHNT, YYREEE (reference sequence).

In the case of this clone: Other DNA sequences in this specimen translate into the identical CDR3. The CDR3 is CASSPGQGYNSPLHF. The CDR3, as DNA: TGTGCCAGCTCACCTGGACAGGGCTATAATTCACCCCTCCACTTT. The rearrangement links TRBV18 to TRBJ1-6; TRBD1 matches at 8 bases. The CDR3 contains 15 residues. Germline V gene data show CDR1 as KGHSH and CDR2 as LQKENI. Trimming removed 3 bases from V and 3 bases from J; junction bases left unmatched: 1.

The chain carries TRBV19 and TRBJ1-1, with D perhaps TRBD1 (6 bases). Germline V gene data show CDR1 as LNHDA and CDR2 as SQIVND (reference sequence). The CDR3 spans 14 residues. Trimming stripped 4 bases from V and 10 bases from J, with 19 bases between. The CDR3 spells CASSKQGGGARAFF. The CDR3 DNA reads TGTGCCAGTAGTAAGCAGGGAGGGGGGGCCCGAGCTTTCTTT.

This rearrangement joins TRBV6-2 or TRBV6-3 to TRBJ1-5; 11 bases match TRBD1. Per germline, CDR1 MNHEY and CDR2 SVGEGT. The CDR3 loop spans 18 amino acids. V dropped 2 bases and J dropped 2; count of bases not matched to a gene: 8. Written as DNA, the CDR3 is TGTGCCAGCAGTTACCGGACAGGGGGCTTCCTTGGCAATCAGCCCCAGCATTTT. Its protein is CASSYRTGGFLGNQPQHF.

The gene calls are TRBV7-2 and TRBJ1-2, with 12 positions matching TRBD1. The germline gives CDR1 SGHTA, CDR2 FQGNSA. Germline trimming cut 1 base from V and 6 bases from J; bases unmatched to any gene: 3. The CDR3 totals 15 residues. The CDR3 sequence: CASSLGGQGANGYTF. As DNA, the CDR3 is TGTGCCAGCAGCTTAGGGGGACAGGGGGCAAATGGCTACACCTTC.